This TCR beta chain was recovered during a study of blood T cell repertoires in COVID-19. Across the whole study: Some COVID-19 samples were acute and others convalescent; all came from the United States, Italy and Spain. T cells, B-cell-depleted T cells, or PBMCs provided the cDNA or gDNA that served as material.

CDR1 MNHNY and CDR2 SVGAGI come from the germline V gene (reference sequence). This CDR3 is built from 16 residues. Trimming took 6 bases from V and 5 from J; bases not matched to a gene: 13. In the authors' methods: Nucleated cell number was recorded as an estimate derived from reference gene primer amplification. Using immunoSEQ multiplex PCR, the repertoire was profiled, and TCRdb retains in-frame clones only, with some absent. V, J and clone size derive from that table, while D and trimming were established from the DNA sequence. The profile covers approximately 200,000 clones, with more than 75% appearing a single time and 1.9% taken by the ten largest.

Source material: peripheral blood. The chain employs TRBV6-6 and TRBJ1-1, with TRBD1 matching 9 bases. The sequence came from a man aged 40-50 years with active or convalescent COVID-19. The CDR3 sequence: CASSPADRGRKTEAFF. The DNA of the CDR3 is TGTGCCAGCAGCCCCGCCGACAGGGGGAGGAAAACTGAAGCTTTCTTT.